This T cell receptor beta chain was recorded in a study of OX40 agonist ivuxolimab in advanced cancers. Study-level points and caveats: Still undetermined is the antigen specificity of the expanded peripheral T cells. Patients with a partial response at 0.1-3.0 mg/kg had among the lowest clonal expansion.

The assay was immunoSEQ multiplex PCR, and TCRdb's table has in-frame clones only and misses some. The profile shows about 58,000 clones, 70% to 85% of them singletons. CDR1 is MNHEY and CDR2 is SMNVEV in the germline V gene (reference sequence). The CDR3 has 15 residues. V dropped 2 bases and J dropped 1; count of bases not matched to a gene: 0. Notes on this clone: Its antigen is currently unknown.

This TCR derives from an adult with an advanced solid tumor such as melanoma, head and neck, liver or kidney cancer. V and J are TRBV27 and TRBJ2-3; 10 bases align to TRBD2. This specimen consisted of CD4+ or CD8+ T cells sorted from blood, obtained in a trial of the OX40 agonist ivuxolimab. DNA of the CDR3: TGTGCCAGCAGTTTACTAGCGGGAGGCACAGATACGCAGTATTTT. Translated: CASSLLAGGTDTQYF.